Each of the 23 T cell receptor beta chains below was sequenced from the same sample in a study of patients and donors after allogeneic stem cell transplantation. MiXCR was run by TCRdb on the RT-PCR reads, yielding one entry per CDR3 protein. Altogether over 150,000 distinct CDR3 sequences are present, around two fifths being singletons, with the ten largest covering about 30%. Sequencing input: blood, either unsorted or a sorted T cell fraction (not recorded which). The receptors shown here come from a human donor who was either an allogeneic HSCT recipient or a stem cell or donor lymphocyte infusion donor (not recorded which). It is not recorded whose cells these are; they may come from a transplant donor.

V is TRBV27 and J is TRBJ2-1; D remains unclear. The CDR3 has 13 residues. Trimming took 3 bases from V and 10 from J, leaving 13 bases between them. Germline CDR1 MNHEY, CDR2 SMNVEV (reference sequence). For the CDR3, the DNA is TGTGCCAGCAGTTTTCTAGAGACGGAGGAGCAGTTCTTC. This encodes CASSFLETEEQFF.

In its sample, this clonotype was seen a few times. The chain joins TRBV7-2 to TRBJ1-2; D perhaps matches TRBD1 (5 bases). The V gene lost 5 bases and the J gene lost 4 bases, with 14 bases spanning the gap. Germline V gene data show CDR1 as SGHTA and CDR2 as FQGNSA. The CDR3 is 14 residues long. The CDR3 here is CASSLWGPIYGYTF. The CDR3 bases are TGTGCCAGCAGCCTTTGGGGACCGATCTATGGCTACACCTTC.

As regards this clonotype: Because the CDR3's place on the DNA is in doubt, the DNA is left out and the CDR3 is given as listed by TCRdb. This chain links TRBV29-1 with TRBJ2-1; the table's D call of TRBD1 was not tested on the DNA. Both ends counted, the CDR3 spans 12 residues. CDR1 and CDR2 from the germline V gene are SQVTM and ANQGSEA. This CDR3 reads CSVAQGSGDEFF.

The chain employs TRBV12-3 or TRBV12-4 and TRBJ1-1; 8 bases agree with TRBD1. The CDR3 is 15 residues long. J was trimmed by 2 bases and V by 6 bases; bases with no gene match: 8. CDR3: CASRDGQGYNTEAFF. The CDR3, as DNA: TGTGCCAGCAGGGACGGACAGGGTTATAACACTGAAGCTTTCTTT.

The V gene is TRBV12-3 or TRBV12-4, the J gene TRBJ1-5; 8 nucleotides line up with TRBD1. This CDR3 spans 17 amino acids. The V and J ends lost 4 bases and 7 bases, in that order; junction bases with no gene match: 15. CDR3 nucleotides: TGTGCCAGCAGTTACCTTTCCGACAGGGGAGGTGAACAGCCCCAGCATTTT. This codes for CASSYLSDRGGEQPQHF.

This clonotype was seen only a few times. The chain links TRBV7-9 to TRBJ1-1; 9 bases line up with TRBD1. From germline, CDR1 is SEHNR and CDR2 FQNEAQ (reference sequence). With 5 bases clipped from V and 9 bases from J, the junction kept 4 bases outside the gene matches. The CDR3 is 12 amino acids. The chain's CDR3 is CASSATGGQAFF. CDR3 sequence (DNA): TGTGCCAGCAGCGCAACAGGGGGCCAAGCTTTCTTT.

J is TRBJ2-1 and V is TRBV20-1, with 10 bases aligning to TRBD2. V shed 1 base, J shed 9 bases, and the junction held 6 bases outside the gene matches. The length of the CDR3 is 14 residues. Germline loops: CDR1 DFQATT, CDR2 SNEGSKA (reference sequence). The CDR3 sequence is CSARVSGRESEQFF. CDR3 nucleotides: TGCAGTGCTAGAGTGAGCGGGAGGGAGTCTGAGCAGTTCTTC.

This clonotype was counted a few times. The chain recombines TRBV5-5 with TRBJ1-3; D gene uncertain. V lost 1 base to trimming and J lost 0 bases, with 8 bases between them. The CDR3 length is 15 residues. The germline V gene has CDR1 SGHKS and CDR2 YYEKEE (reference sequence). CDR3 bases: TGTGCCAGCAGCTTGACACCGCTCTCTGGAAACACCATATATTTT. Amino acids: CASSLTPLSGNTIYF.

The chain couples TRBV7-2 to TRBJ1-1; no clear D. The CDR3 runs 15 residues. Germline CDR1 SGHTA, CDR2 FQGNSA. V was clipped by 2 bases and J by 4 bases, with 14 bases between them. CDR3: CASSLIWERGTEAFF. The DNA of the CDR3 is TGTGCCAGCAGCTTAATCTGGGAGCGGGGCACTGAAGCTTTCTTT.

The rearrangement joins TRBV29-1 to TRBJ1-3; weak D call: TRBD1 (5 bases). The CDR3 totals 12 residues. CDR1 SQVTM and CDR2 ANQGSEA come from the germline V gene. V was trimmed by 7 bases and J by 4 bases, leaving 11 bases between them. The CDR3 nucleotides are TGCAGCGGTGGGGCCGGGGGAAACACCATATATTTT. The encoded protein is CSGGAGGNTIYF.

This clonotype was found many times. The chain is built from TRBV12-3 or TRBV12-4 and TRBJ1-1; a weak D match, TRBD1 (5 bases). Trimming took off 4 bases at V and 7 bases at J, with 7 bases between the two ends. This CDR3 has 11 amino acids. CDR3 coding DNA: TGTGCCAGCAGTTGGGGCAGTGAAGCTTTCTTT. Translated: CASSWGSEAFF.

The chain uses TRBV5-1 and TRBJ2-1; the match to TRBD2 covers 7 bases. CDR3 length: 11 residues. V was clipped by 4 bases and J by 14 bases; unmatched bases: 6. Germline V gene data show CDR1 as SGHRS and CDR2 as YFSETQ. CDR3 loop: CASSMSGEEFF. The CDR3 nucleotides read TGCGCCAGCAGCATGAGCGGGGAGGAGTTCTTC.

The chain has TRBV27 and TRBJ2-7; TRBD2 aligns across 15 bases. This CDR3 has 18 amino acids. The junction had 12 bases not matched to a gene; V was cut back by 4 bases and J by 5 bases. Germline CDR1 is MNHEY and CDR2 is SMNVEV (reference sequence). CDR3 DNA: TGTGCCAGCAGTTCGACCGCAGGACTAGCGGGAGGGCCCAACGAGCAGTACTTC. This translates into CASSSTAGLAGGPNEQYF.

The V and J genes are TRBV12-3 or TRBV12-4 and TRBJ1-5; no definite D call. With 3 bases removed from V and 3 bases from J, the gap between germline ends came to 6 bases. The CDR3 runs to 13 residues. Written as DNA, the CDR3 is TGTGCCAGCAGTTTCGAACCCAATCAGCCCCAGCATTTT. It specifies CASSFEPNQPQHF.

This clonotype was observed a single time. J is TRBJ1-1 and V is TRBV20-1; D possibly corresponds to TRBD1 (5 bases). CDR1 and CDR2 (germline): DFQATT, SNEGSKA (reference sequence). The CDR3 is made up of 13 amino acids. The V end lost 7 bases, the J end lost 0 bases, and 12 bases lay between the germline ends. The CDR3 bases are TGCAGTGTTGGGGGATCCATGAACACTGAAGCTTTCTTT. This gives the protein CSVGGSMNTEAFF.

The chain couples TRBV4-2 to TRBJ1-3; no definite D call. CDR1 and CDR2 (germline): LGHNA, YNFKEQ. The ends were cut back, 2 bases at V and 4 bases at J, with 9 bases in the middle. This CDR3 has 14 residues. The CDR3 here is CASSQSVRGNTIYF. The CDR3 DNA sequence: TGTGCCAGCAGCCAAAGCGTCAGGGGAAACACCATATATTTT.

The V and J genes are TRBV28 and TRBJ1-5; 8 bases match TRBD1. CDR1 MDHEN and CDR2 SYDVKM come from the germline V gene. With 5 bases clipped from V and 15 bases from J, the junction kept 9 bases outside the gene matches. CDR3 length: 12 amino acids. CDR3 region: CASSPPGGPRHF. The CDR3, as DNA: TGTGCCAGCAGTCCCCCAGGGGGCCCTCGGCATTTT.

J is TRBJ1-5 and V is TRBV15; TRBD1 is a possible D gene (5 bases). The germline V gene encodes CDR1 LNHNV and CDR2 YYDKDF (reference sequence). This CDR3 spans 15 amino acids. Trimming stripped 0 bases from V and 11 bases from J, with 17 bases between. CDR3 in amino acids: CATSRDRSGTAAQHF. Written as DNA, the CDR3 is TGTGCCACCAGCAGAGATAGGTCAGGGACCGCGGCCCAGCATTTT.

The chain joins TRBV9 to TRBJ2-1; TRBD2 aligns across 8 bases. Looked up from germline, CDR1 is SGDLS and CDR2 is YYNGEE. V was pared by 5 bases and J by 5 bases, with 15 bases of the junction left unmatched. CDR3 size: 17 residues. This CDR3 is CASSFSGEGPVNNEQFF. CDR3 nucleotide sequence: TGTGCCAGCAGTTTTAGCGGGGAGGGGCCGGTCAACAATGAGCAGTTCTTC.

The CDR3 is CASIPGTGVLGNQPQHF. CDR3 bases: TGTGCCAGCATCCCCGGGACAGGAGTTTTGGGCAATCAGCCCCAGCATTTT. V usage is TRBV6-6 and J usage is TRBJ1-5; 8 nucleotides align to TRBD1. The V gene's germline CDR1 is MNHNY and CDR2 SVGAGI (reference sequence). The CDR3 extends over 17 amino acids. V gave up 7 bases and J gave up 2 bases; unmatched junction bases: 13.

The chain carries TRBV29-1 and TRBJ2-5; D uncertain. Trimming shortened V by 3 bases and J by 1 base, and 9 bases separated the two germline ends. The CDR3 is 13 residues long. From germline, CDR1 is SQVTM and CDR2 ANQGSEA. CDR3 nucleotide sequence: TGCAGCGTTGAGTTGAACGGCCAAGAGACCCAGTACTTC. The encoded protein is CSVELNGQETQYF.

The gene calls are TRBV6-5 and TRBJ2-1; D remains ambiguous. With 2 bases removed from V and 3 bases from J, the gap between germline ends came to 8 bases. The CDR3 is 14 residues long. Per germline, CDR1 MNHEY and CDR2 SVGAGI. CDR3 protein: CASSYGGIYNEQFF. The CDR3 DNA reads TGTGCCAGCAGTTACGGCGGAATCTACAATGAGCAGTTCTTC.

This clonotype is a singleton in its sample. This chain links TRBV4-2 with TRBJ2-5, with D possibly being TRBD2 (5 bases). This CDR3 has 17 amino acids. Trimming left V 0 bases short and J 5 bases short, with 19 bases between. Germline-derived CDR1 and CDR2 are LGHNA and YNFKEQ. This CDR3 reads CASSQEHGLNYGETQYF. The DNA for the CDR3 is TGTGCCAGCAGCCAAGAACACGGACTGAACTATGGGGAGACCCAGTACTTC.